This T cell receptor beta chain was sequenced in a study of CD8+ T cells in alopecia areata (dated by TCRdb to the late 2010s). Some background on the complete study: Treated patients were enrolled in an open-label pilot trial of oral tofacitinib, 5 to 10 mg twice daily, for moderate-to-severe alopecia areata. Tofacitinib was given for 6 to 18 months, followed by 6 months of follow-up off drug to assess delayed response and recurrence. The study used high-throughput TCRbeta sequencing to examine T cell clonal expansion in alopecia areata, in both the C3H/HeJ mouse model and human patients. On the human side, TCRbeta sequencing was run on scalp tissue and on sorted CD4+ and CD8+ peripheral blood T cells from healthy controls and from alopecia areata patients with either patchy or totalis/universalis disease. Tofacitinib-treated patients had biopsies at baseline and at 4 and 24 weeks of treatment, with a later scalp biopsy in several patients. Scalp clonality was compared across normal scalp (n=4), patchy alopecia areata scalp (n=8), and alopecia totalis/universalis scalp (n=8). RNA was obtained with the PAXgene miRNA kit for fixed scalp, the miRNeasy kit for PBMCs, and the RNeasy kit for mouse skin. Amplification of TCRbeta CDR3 regions was done by immunoSEQ multiplex PCR using 35 Vbeta forward primers and 13 Jbeta reverse primers.

Details on this clone: Its antigen is still unknown. Base quality data are lacking; no much larger clone is found one base away.

The sample's time point, from its label and the paper: baseline before oral tofacitinib. Lesional scalp punch biopsies and peripheral blood were obtained from alopecia areata patients. After PBMCs were isolated by density centrifugation and stained for CD3, CD4 and CD8, a FACSAria was used to sort CD4+ and CD8+ T cells. The method behind the library was the immunoSEQ multiplex PCR assay. For TCR sequencing, RNA was extracted from every sample and reverse transcribed into cDNA to serve as template. First-strand cDNA was synthesized using SuperScript III with a 2:1 mix of oligo-dT and random hexamers. Amplification bias was assessed with a synthetic immune receptor repertoire, and residual bias was removed computationally. The authors' analysis ran thus. Raw reads were preprocessed to remove errors, and CDR3 was defined according to IMGT conventions as the region from the conserved cysteine to phenylalanine. Clonality was calculated as 1 minus Shannon entropy normalized by log2 of the number of productive unique TCRs. CD4 or CD8 identity of scalp clones was inferred by cross-referencing scalp TCRbeta sequences with sorted blood CD4 and CD8 repertoires. Sourced from immuneACCESS, this table was stored by TCRdb with only in-frame sequences that have V and J called. A share of the clones is absent; for the studies checked, an unresolved V gene accounts for under half, and the remainder has no known explanation. That table furnishes V, J and clone size, whereas the DNA furnished D and trimming. The sample contains hundreds of thousands of clones, roughly two thirds of them found a single time. Approximately 1.2% of the sample is taken by the ten largest.

Paper-wide results and their limitations: Compared with mice, TCR sequences shared between patients were less clear, possibly partly because of HLA diversity across the patient population. Unlike mouse skin, where gammadelta T cells dominate, normal human skin contains resident alphabeta T cells that get sequenced too, which complicates analysis of the scalp TCR repertoire. Compared with normal scalp, lesional scalp had higher clonality and more expanded CD8+ clones, particularly in alopecia totalis/universalis, a pattern that suggests antigenic drive.

The CDR1 and CDR2 encoded by the germline V gene are SGHAT and FQNNGV. Reading from cysteine to phenylalanine, the CDR3 counts 14 amino acids. Solely the CDR3 DNA is kept, with 42 bases framed from the first base. Deletion took 1 base off V and 9 bases off J, with a span of 16 bases between the germline ends. The TCR sequence derives from a human donor with alopecia areata. The chain is assembled from TRBV11-2 and TRBJ2-7; D gene: possibly TRBD1, on 5 matching bases. Source: CD4+ T cells sorted from blood, taken at week 0. The sequence in DNA is TGTGCCAGCAGCTTAGGGTTGTCCGAAGGGGTGCAGTACTTC. The resulting protein is CASSLGLSEGVQYF.